Sequencing of this TCR beta chain was carried out in a study of T cell responses to AZD1222 COVID-19 vaccine (TCRdb year 2021). For the wider study: TCR sequencing covered 230 or so trial participants: about 210 given two doses of AZD1222 and 26 given two doses of MenACWY control vaccine. Trial participants were enrolled by age into subgroups of 18-55, 56-69 and 70-plus years, and about 150, 27 and 61 TCR-sequenced participants, respectively, were included in these subgroups.

Read against the paper, the sample's time point label means: about 28 days (+/-7) after the second vaccine dose. AZD1222 recipients whose second dose came at about 4 weeks and those whose second dose came at about 12 weeks were combined into one group, since spike-specific TCR depth and breadth did not differ between the two schedules. Samples from vaccinated people were obtained from the UK trials COV001 and COV002, which included a single-blind randomized controlled phase 2/3 trial of AZD1222 (ChAdOx1 nCoV-19) in healthy adults. For TCRbeta chain sequencing, PBMC samples from trial participants were taken at day 0 and at day 28 after the second dose. The paper as a whole reports these results and caveats: Reportedly, almost half of the unique spike-specific TCRs recognized epitopes lying outside the regions that are mutated in the B.1.351 and B.1.1.7 variants. Conclusions about previously exposed vaccinees were limited because only six or seven AZD1222 recipients were SARS-CoV-2 seropositive at baseline. Participants were mostly white British, with more females than males. The authors suggested clonal diversity may have been underestimated. Because no day 14 peak-response samples were available, the repertoires could be characterized only after the peak T cell response. A significant rise in spike-specific TCR breadth and depth was observed after two AZD1222 doses relative to day 0 and relative to MenACWY recipients. In the small 56-69-year group, the increase in depth fell short of significance, most likely because of low power. The whole spike protein was spanned by vaccine-associated CD4 TCRs, and dominant responses were seen in regions 160-218 and 743-854.

The CDR3 regions of human TCRbeta chains were analyzed by immunosequencing. Regarding the original processing steps: Repertoire TCRs were checked for matches against a reference library of SARS-CoV-2-specific TCRs that had been generated using the MIRA antigen-specificity platform. Breadth meant the fraction of unique TCRs that were SARS-CoV-2-associated, whereas depth meant the fraction of total T cells that were SARS-CoV-2-associated. Using the MIRA data, every spike-specific TCR was mapped to the spike region that the TCR reacted to and assigned to either a CD4 or a CD8 class. Log10-transformed breadth and depth values were compared by one-way ANOVA with Sidak's multiple comparisons tests. TCRdb re-hosts the immuneACCESS table, in-frame sequences only. Its copies lack some clones; in the studies checked, an unresolved V gene accounts for under half of them, and the cause for the rest is not known. Clonal size and the V and J genes are those of that table, whereas D and trimming came from the DNA. For this sample the table gives around 110,000 clones, of which roughly 92% were detected only once. The ten largest clones capture roughly 1.6% of the sample.

After removal of 4 bases from V and 7 bases from J, the junction retains 9 bases not matched to a gene. CDR1 is given as MDHEN and CDR2 as SYDVKM, both from the germline V gene. Measured from the cysteine to the phenylalanine, the CDR3 is 15 residues long. Only the CDR3 region is kept as DNA, spanning 45 bases read in frame from base 1. This clone showed up just once. No cognate antigen has been identified for it. Per-base quality was not reported, and no clone a single base away is much larger than it. This specimen was peripheral blood, taken 28 days after the second AZD1222 dose. This TCR was sampled from an adult who received the AZD1222 COVID-19 vaccine. The V and J segments used are TRBV28 and TRBJ2-1, with 8 middle bases fitting TRBD2. The sequenced DNA: TGTGCCAGCAGTTCAGCGGGAGTAAGTTTGAATGAGCAGTTCTTC. It encodes CASSSAGVSLNEQFF.